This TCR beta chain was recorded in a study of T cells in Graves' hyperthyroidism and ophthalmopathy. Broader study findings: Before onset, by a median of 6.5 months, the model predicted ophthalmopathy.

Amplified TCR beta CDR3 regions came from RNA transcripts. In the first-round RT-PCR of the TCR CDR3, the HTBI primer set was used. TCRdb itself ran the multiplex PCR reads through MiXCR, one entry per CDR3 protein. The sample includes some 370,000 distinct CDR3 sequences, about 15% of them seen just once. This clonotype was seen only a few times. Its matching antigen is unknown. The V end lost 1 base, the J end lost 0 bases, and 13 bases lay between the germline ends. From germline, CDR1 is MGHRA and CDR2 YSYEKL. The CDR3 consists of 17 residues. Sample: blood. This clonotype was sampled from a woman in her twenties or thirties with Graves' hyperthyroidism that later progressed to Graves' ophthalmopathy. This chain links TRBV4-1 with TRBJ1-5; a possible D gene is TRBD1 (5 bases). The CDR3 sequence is CASSQAFGGYSNQPQHF. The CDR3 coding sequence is TGCGCCAGCAGCCAAGCCTTCGGGGGTTATAGCAATCAGCCCCAGCATTTT.